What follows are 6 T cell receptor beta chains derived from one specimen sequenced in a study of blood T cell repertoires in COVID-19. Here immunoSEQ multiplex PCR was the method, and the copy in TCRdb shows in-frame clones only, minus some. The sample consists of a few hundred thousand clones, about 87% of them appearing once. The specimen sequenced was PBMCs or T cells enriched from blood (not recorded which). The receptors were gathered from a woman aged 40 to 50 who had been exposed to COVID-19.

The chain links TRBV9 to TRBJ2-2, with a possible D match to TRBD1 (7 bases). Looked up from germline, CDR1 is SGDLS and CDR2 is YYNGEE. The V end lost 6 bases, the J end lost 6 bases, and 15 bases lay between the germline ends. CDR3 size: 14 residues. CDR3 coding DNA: TGTGCCAGCACAGAAGGCAGGGGGGCCGGGGAGCTGTTTTTT. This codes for CASTEGRGAGELFF.

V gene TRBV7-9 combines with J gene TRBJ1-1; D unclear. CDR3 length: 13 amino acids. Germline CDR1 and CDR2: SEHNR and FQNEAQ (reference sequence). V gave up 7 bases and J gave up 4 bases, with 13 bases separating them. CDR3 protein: CASTLGGSTEAFF. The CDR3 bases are TGTGCCAGCACCCTAGGAGGCTCCACTGAAGCTTTCTTT.

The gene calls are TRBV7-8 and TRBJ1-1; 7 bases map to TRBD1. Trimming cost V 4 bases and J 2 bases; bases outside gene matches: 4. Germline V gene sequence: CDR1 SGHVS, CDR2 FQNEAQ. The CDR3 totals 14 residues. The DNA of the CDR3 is TGTGCCAGCAGCTCCGGGACAGACAACACTGAAGCTTTCTTT. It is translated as CASSSGTDNTEAFF.

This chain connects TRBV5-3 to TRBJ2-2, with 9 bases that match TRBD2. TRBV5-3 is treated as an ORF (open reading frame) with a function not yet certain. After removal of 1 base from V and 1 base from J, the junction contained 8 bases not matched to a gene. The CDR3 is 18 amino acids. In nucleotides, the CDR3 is TGTGCCAGAAGCTTGTTGGTAGCGGGAGATCGGAACACCGGGGAGCTGTTTTTT. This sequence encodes CARSLLVAGDRNTGELFF.

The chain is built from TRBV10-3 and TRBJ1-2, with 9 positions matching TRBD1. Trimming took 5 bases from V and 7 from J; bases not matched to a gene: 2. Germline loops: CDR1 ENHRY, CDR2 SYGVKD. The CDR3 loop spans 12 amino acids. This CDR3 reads CAISTTGGGYTF. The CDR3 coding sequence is TGTGCCATCAGTACGACAGGGGGTGGCTACACCTTC.

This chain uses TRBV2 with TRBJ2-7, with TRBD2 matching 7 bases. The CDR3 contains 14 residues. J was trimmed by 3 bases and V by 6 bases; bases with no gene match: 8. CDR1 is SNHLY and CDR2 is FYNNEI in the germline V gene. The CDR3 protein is CASRSQGGSYEQYV. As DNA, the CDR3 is TGTGCCAGCAGGTCCCAGGGCGGGAGCTACGAGCAGTACGTC.